The clone carrying this T cell receptor beta chain was found a few times. The sample belongs to a study of Graves' ophthalmopathy and Graves' hyperthyroidism. TCR beta CDR3 regions were amplified from RNA transcripts. Second-round multiplex PCR came after first-round RT-PCR with HTBI primers. TCRdb re-analysed the multiplex PCR reads in MiXCR, keeping a single row per CDR3 protein. The sample lists hundreds of thousands of distinct CDR3 sequences; around a fifth were seen once. The CDR3 loop spans 15 amino acids. Germline loops: CDR1 MNHNS, CDR2 SASEGT. The J segment lost 3 bases and the V segment lost 1 base, leaving 4 bases of the junction unmatched.

The origin of this receptor is a woman between 18 and 30 years old with stable Graves' hyperthyroidism. Some clones in this sample may be carry-over from other donors' samples. The sample was peripheral blood. The V call is TRBV6-1, the J call TRBJ2-7; TRBD1 matches 9 bases. The CDR3 sequence: CASSEGETGGYEQYF. The CDR3 DNA follows: TGTGCCAGCAGTGAAGGGGAGACAGGGGGCTACGAGCAGTACTTC.